This is a list of T cell receptor beta chains from one sample in a study of blood T cell repertoires in COVID-19. Clones were read by immunoSEQ multiplex PCR, and TCRdb kept only the in-frame ones, dropping some. This sample has roughly 120,000 clones; around 82% occur once, and the top ten carry 9% to 14%. Sequencing used peripheral blood. These receptors were taken from a human donor in a cohort sampled during active COVID-19. The CDR3 runs from the conserved cysteine through the conserved F or W. The order of the fields is V gene, D gene, clone size, J gene, CDR3 protein, CDR3 DNA. D genes are given only for firm matches. Clone size is given for some rows only: seen once, a few or many times, or a class if the clone is expanded.

v_gene: TRBV12-3/TRBV12-4
d_gene: NA
abundance: NA
j_gene: TRBJ2-5
CDR3aa: CASSLAQAETQYF
CDR3nt: TGTGCCAGCAGTTTGGCGCAGGCGGAGACCCAGTACTTC

v_gene: TRBV29-1
d_gene: NA
abundance: NA
j_gene: TRBJ1-2
CDR3aa: CSVEDRTEGGYGYTF
CDR3nt: TGCAGCGTTGAAGATCGGACAGAGGGAGGGTATGGCTACACCTTC

v_gene: TRBV11-3
d_gene: TRBD1
abundance: NA
j_gene: TRBJ1-4
CDR3aa: CASSRKWTGGFIGEKLFF
CDR3nt: TGTGCCAGCAGCCGAAAGTGGACAGGGGGTTTTATCGGGGAAAAACTGTTTTTT

v_gene: TRBV3-1/TRBV3-2
d_gene: NA
abundance: NA
j_gene: TRBJ2-4
CDR3aa: CASSQDLGSSFKNIQYF
CDR3nt: TGTGCCAGCAGCCAAGATCTCGGGTCTTCATTCAAAAACATTCAGTACTTC

v_gene: TRBV5-1
d_gene: NA
abundance: NA
j_gene: TRBJ2-6
CDR3aa: CASSLEFRGGSGANVLTF
CDR3nt: TGCGCCAGCAGCTTGGAGTTCAGGGGTGGCTCTGGGGCCAACGTCCTGACTTTC

v_gene: TRBV5-6
d_gene: NA
abundance: once
j_gene: TRBJ1-2
CDR3aa: CASWTAGGGYGYTF
CDR3nt: TGTGCCAGCTGGACGGCGGGGGGAGGCTATGGCTACACCTTC

v_gene: TRBV7-9
d_gene: NA
abundance: few
j_gene: TRBJ1-1
CDR3aa: CASSIETSLPREAFF
CDR3nt: TGTGCCAGCAGCATTGAGACTTCTCTCCCTAGAGAAGCTTTCTTT

v_gene: TRBV5-6
d_gene: TRBD2
abundance: NA
j_gene: TRBJ2-1
CDR3aa: CASRRGLAAYNEQFF
CDR3nt: TGTGCCAGCAGAAGGGGACTAGCCGCCTACAATGAGCAGTTCTTC

v_gene: TRBV9
d_gene: TRBD2
abundance: NA
j_gene: TRBJ2-1
CDR3aa: CASSRTGGPLDEQFF
CDR3nt: TGTGCCAGCAGCCGAACGGGGGGGCCCTTAGATGAGCAGTTCTTC

v_gene: TRBV25-1
d_gene: TRBD1
abundance: NA
j_gene: TRBJ1-1
CDR3aa: CASSVSGTGVTEAFF
CDR3nt: TGTGCCAGCAGTGTATCCGGGACAGGGGTGACTGAAGCTTTCTTT

v_gene: TRBV5-1
d_gene: NA
abundance: NA
j_gene: TRBJ1-6
CDR3aa: CASSLGTDNSPLHF
CDR3nt: TGCGCCAGCAGCTTGGGTACAGATAATTCACCCCTCCACTTT

v_gene: TRBV27
d_gene: NA
abundance: NA
j_gene: TRBJ1-5
CDR3aa: CASSFVGQPQHF
CDR3nt: TGTGCCAGCAGTTTTGTCGGTCAGCCCCAGCATTTT

v_gene: TRBV10-3
d_gene: NA
abundance: NA
j_gene: TRBJ1-2
CDR3aa: CAISERAGEGYGYTF
CDR3nt: TGTGCCATCAGTGAGAGGGCGGGGGAAGGCTATGGCTACACCTTC

v_gene: TRBV6-5
d_gene: NA
abundance: few
j_gene: TRBJ1-3
CDR3aa: CASSYGRDSGNTIYF
CDR3nt: TGTGCCAGCAGTTACGGCAGGGACTCTGGAAACACCATATATTTT

v_gene: TRBV3-1/TRBV3-2
d_gene: TRBD1
abundance: NA
j_gene: TRBJ1-2
CDR3aa: CASSQEGTGTNYGYTF
CDR3nt: TGTGCCAGCAGCCAAGAGGGGACAGGGACTAACTATGGCTACACCTTC

v_gene: TRBV5-1
d_gene: TRBD1
abundance: NA
j_gene: TRBJ2-5
CDR3aa: CASSSWGQGQETQYF
CDR3nt: TGCGCCAGCAGCTCCTGGGGACAGGGACAAGAGACCCAGTACTTC

v_gene: TRBV7-8
d_gene: TRBD1
abundance: NA
j_gene: TRBJ1-3
CDR3aa: CASSLAGTGVGNTIYF
CDR3nt: TGTGCCAGCAGCTTGGCCGGGACAGGGGTCGGAAACACCATATATTTT

v_gene: TRBV18
d_gene: TRBD1
abundance: NA
j_gene: TRBJ2-7
CDR3aa: CASSADRASEQYF
CDR3nt: TGTGCCAGCTCAGCCGACAGGGCTAGCGAGCAGTACTTC

v_gene: TRBV4-3
d_gene: NA
abundance: NA
j_gene: TRBJ1-6
CDR3aa: CASSQAGEGTYNSPLHF
CDR3nt: TGCGCCAGCAGCCAAGCAGGGGAAGGGACCTATAATTCACCCCTCCACTTT

v_gene: TRBV6-6
d_gene: TRBD1
abundance: NA
j_gene: TRBJ2-1
CDR3aa: CASSYSQGVRNEQFF
CDR3nt: TGTGCCAGCAGTTACTCGCAGGGGGTACGGAATGAGCAGTTCTTC

v_gene: TRBV6-5
d_gene: NA
abundance: NA
j_gene: TRBJ2-2
CDR3aa: CASSYSLPQTAGELFF
CDR3nt: TGTGCCAGCAGTTACTCGTTGCCCCAAACGGCCGGGGAGCTGTTTTTT

v_gene: TRBV10-3
d_gene: NA
abundance: few
j_gene: TRBJ1-5
CDR3aa: CAISESGREQPQHF
CDR3nt: TGTGCCATCAGTGAGTCCGGGAGGGAGCAGCCCCAGCATTTT

v_gene: TRBV7-9
d_gene: NA
abundance: NA
j_gene: TRBJ2-2
CDR3aa: CASIGVMNTGELFF
CDR3nt: TGTGCCAGCATCGGGGTGATGAACACCGGGGAGCTGTTTTTT

v_gene: TRBV6-6
d_gene: NA
abundance: few
j_gene: TRBJ1-6
CDR3aa: CASSKTAEGSPLHF
CDR3nt: TGTGCCAGCAGTAAAACAGCGGAGGGATCACCCCTCCACTTT

v_gene: TRBV5-1
d_gene: TRBD1
abundance: NA
j_gene: TRBJ2-7
CDR3aa: CASSLGTGWSSYEQYF
CDR3nt: TGCGCCAGCAGCTTGGGGACAGGCTGGAGCTCCTACGAGCAGTACTTC

v_gene: TRBV7-9
d_gene: TRBD1
abundance: NA
j_gene: TRBJ1-2
CDR3aa: CASGGQGDGGYTF
CDR3nt: TGTGCCAGCGGGGGACAGGGGGATGGTGGCTACACCTTC

v_gene: TRBV28
d_gene: TRBD1
abundance: NA
j_gene: TRBJ1-5
CDR3aa: CASSWDLTGAIGNQPQHF
CDR3nt: TGTGCCAGCAGTTGGGACCTTACAGGGGCCATAGGCAATCAGCCCCAGCATTTT

v_gene: TRBV5-1
d_gene: TRBD2
abundance: once
j_gene: TRBJ2-3
CDR3aa: CASSLPAGGPPDTQYF
CDR3nt: TGCGCCAGCAGCCTTCCGGCGGGGGGGCCACCAGATACGCAGTATTTT

v_gene: TRBV5-8
d_gene: TRBD1
abundance: few
j_gene: TRBJ1-5
CDR3aa: CASSTGTGQGNQPQHF
CDR3nt: TGTGCCAGCAGCACCGGGACAGGCCAAGGCAATCAGCCCCAGCATTTT

v_gene: TRBV27
d_gene: NA
abundance: once
j_gene: TRBJ2-3
CDR3aa: CASREGVGLLDTQYF
CDR3nt: TGTGCCAGCAGGGAAGGGGTAGGCCTACTAGATACGCAGTATTTT

v_gene: TRBV7-2
d_gene: NA
abundance: NA
j_gene: TRBJ2-1
CDR3aa: CASSLYGKLNEQFF
CDR3nt: TGTGCCAGCAGCTTATACGGTAAACTCAATGAGCAGTTCTTC

v_gene: TRBV10-1
d_gene: TRBD2
abundance: few
j_gene: TRBJ2-7
CDR3aa: CASSGTSGEDYEQYF
CDR3nt: TGCGCCAGCAGTGGCACTAGCGGGGAAGACTACGAGCAGTACTTC

v_gene: TRBV19
d_gene: NA
abundance: NA
j_gene: TRBJ1-5
CDR3aa: CASTLGGSNQPQHF
CDR3nt: TGTGCCAGTACCTTGGGGGGTAGCAATCAGCCCCAGCATTTT

v_gene: TRBV5-1
d_gene: NA
abundance: NA
j_gene: TRBJ2-3
CDR3aa: CAARRGLTDTQYF
CDR3nt: TGCGCCGCGAGGCGGGGCCTCACAGATACGCAGTATTTT

v_gene: TRBV6-5
d_gene: NA
abundance: NA
j_gene: TRBJ2-3
CDR3aa: CASRRTSWDTQYF
CDR3nt: TGTGCCAGCAGACGTACTAGCTGGGATACGCAGTATTTT

v_gene: TRBV7-8
d_gene: TRBD2
abundance: NA
j_gene: TRBJ2-3
CDR3aa: CASRRLAGTDTQYF
CDR3nt: TGTGCCAGCAGACGACTAGCGGGGACAGATACGCAGTATTTT

v_gene: TRBV28
d_gene: NA
abundance: once
j_gene: TRBJ1-2
CDR3aa: CASSPDRWIYGYTF
CDR3nt: TGTGCCAGCAGCCCGGACAGATGGATCTATGGCTACACCTTC

v_gene: TRBV2
d_gene: NA
abundance: few
j_gene: TRBJ2-1
CDR3aa: CAEGSGYNEQFF
CDR3nt: TGTGCCGAAGGATCCGGGTACAATGAGCAGTTCTTC

v_gene: TRBV18
d_gene: TRBD2
abundance: NA
j_gene: TRBJ2-3
CDR3aa: CASSRDSGGDTQYF
CDR3nt: TGTGCCAGCTCACGGGACTCGGGAGGGGATACGCAGTATTTT

v_gene: TRBV12-3/TRBV12-4
d_gene: NA
abundance: NA
j_gene: TRBJ2-5
CDR3aa: CASSTRGQETQYF
CDR3nt: TGTGCCAGCAGCACCAGGGGTCAAGAGACCCAGTACTTC

v_gene: TRBV5-4
d_gene: TRBD2
abundance: NA
j_gene: TRBJ2-3
CDR3aa: CASSPAGGVGTDTQYF
CDR3nt: TGTGCCAGCAGCCCGGCGGGGGGAGTGGGCACAGATACGCAGTATTTT

v_gene: TRBV28
d_gene: NA
abundance: few
j_gene: TRBJ2-5
CDR3aa: CASSTGPQETQYF
CDR3nt: TGTGCCAGCAGTACAGGGCCTCAAGAGACCCAGTACTTC

v_gene: TRBV19
d_gene: NA
abundance: NA
j_gene: TRBJ2-3
CDR3aa: CASNGRVGTDTQYF
CDR3nt: TGTGCCAGTAATGGCAGGGTCGGCACAGATACGCAGTATTTT

v_gene: TRBV15
d_gene: NA
abundance: few
j_gene: TRBJ1-4
CDR3aa: CATSREQGLEKLFF
CDR3nt: TGTGCCACCAGCAGAGAACAGGGTCTGGAAAAACTGTTTTTT

v_gene: TRBV5-4
d_gene: TRBD1
abundance: NA
j_gene: TRBJ2-1
CDR3aa: CASRRGDRVLHEQFF
CDR3nt: TGTGCCAGCAGACGAGGGGACAGGGTATTGCATGAGCAGTTCTTC

v_gene: TRBV19
d_gene: NA
abundance: NA
j_gene: TRBJ2-6
CDR3aa: CASSATYLQGGANVLTF
CDR3nt: TGTGCCAGTAGTGCCACCTATCTACAGGGTGGGGCCAACGTCCTGACTTTC

v_gene: TRBV2
d_gene: TRBD2
abundance: NA
j_gene: TRBJ2-2
CDR3aa: CASRDPGGAGSTGELFF
CDR3nt: TGTGCCAGCCGAGACCCCGGGGGGGCCGGGAGCACCGGGGAGCTGTTTTTT

v_gene: TRBV3-1/TRBV3-2
d_gene: NA
abundance: few
j_gene: TRBJ1-2
CDR3aa: CASSPGGAGGYTF
CDR3nt: TGTGCCAGCAGCCCCGGGGGGGCGGGTGGCTACACCTTC

v_gene: TRBV5-1
d_gene: NA
abundance: NA
j_gene: TRBJ1-6
CDR3aa: CASSLVSGRSYNSPLHF
CDR3nt: TGCGCCAGCAGCTTGGTTTCAGGGCGCTCCTATAATTCACCCCTCCACTTT

v_gene: TRBV19
d_gene: NA
abundance: NA
j_gene: TRBJ2-3
CDR3aa: CASSSTGWEGGSDTQYF
CDR3nt: TGTGCCAGTAGTAGTACGGGGTGGGAAGGAGGATCAGATACGCAGTATTTT

v_gene: TRBV29-1
d_gene: TRBD1
abundance: NA
j_gene: TRBJ2-5
CDR3aa: CSVEGVRQGGHGETQYF
CDR3nt: TGCAGCGTTGAAGGGGTAAGACAGGGGGGGCATGGGGAGACCCAGTACTTC

v_gene: TRBV6-1
d_gene: NA
abundance: NA
j_gene: TRBJ1-1
CDR3aa: CASSELRSNTEAFF
CDR3nt: TGTGCCAGCAGTGAGCTACGGTCGAACACTGAAGCTTTCTTT